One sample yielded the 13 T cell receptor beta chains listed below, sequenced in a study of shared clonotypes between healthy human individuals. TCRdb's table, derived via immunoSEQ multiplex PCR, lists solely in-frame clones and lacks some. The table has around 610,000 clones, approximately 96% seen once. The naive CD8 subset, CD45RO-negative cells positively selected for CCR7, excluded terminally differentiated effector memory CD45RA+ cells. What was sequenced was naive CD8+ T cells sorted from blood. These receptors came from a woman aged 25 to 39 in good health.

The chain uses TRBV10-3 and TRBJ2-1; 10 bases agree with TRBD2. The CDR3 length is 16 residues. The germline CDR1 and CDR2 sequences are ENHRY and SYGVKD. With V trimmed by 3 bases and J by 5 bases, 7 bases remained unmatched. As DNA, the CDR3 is TGTGCCATCAGTGACACACTAGCGGGGTATAACAATGAGCAGTTCTTC. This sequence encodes CAISDTLAGYNNEQFF.

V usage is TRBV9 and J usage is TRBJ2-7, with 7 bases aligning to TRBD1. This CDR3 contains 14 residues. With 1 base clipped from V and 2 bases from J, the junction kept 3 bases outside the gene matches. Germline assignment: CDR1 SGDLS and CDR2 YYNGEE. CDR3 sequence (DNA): TGTGCCAGCAGCGTACGGGACAGCGCCTACGAGCAGTACTTC. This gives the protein CASSVRDSAYEQYF.

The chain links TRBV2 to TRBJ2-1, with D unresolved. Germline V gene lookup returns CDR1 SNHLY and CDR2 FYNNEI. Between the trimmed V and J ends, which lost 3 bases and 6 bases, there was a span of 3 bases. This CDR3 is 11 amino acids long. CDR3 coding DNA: TGTGCCAGCAGTGACTTCAATGAGCAGTTCTTC. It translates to CASSDFNEQFF.

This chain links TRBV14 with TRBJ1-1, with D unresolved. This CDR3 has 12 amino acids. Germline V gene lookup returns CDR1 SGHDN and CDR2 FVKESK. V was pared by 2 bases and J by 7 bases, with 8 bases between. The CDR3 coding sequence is TGTGCCAGCAGCCAAATAGGTTTTGAAGCTTTCTTT. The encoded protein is CASSQIGFEAFF.

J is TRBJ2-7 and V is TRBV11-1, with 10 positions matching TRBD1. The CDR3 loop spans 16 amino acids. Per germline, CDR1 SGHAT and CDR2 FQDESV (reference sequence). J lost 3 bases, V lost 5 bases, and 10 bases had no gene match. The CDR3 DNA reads TGTGCCAGCAGCCCGTACCGGACAGGGGGTATCTACGAGCAGTACTTC. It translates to CASSPYRTGGIYEQYF.

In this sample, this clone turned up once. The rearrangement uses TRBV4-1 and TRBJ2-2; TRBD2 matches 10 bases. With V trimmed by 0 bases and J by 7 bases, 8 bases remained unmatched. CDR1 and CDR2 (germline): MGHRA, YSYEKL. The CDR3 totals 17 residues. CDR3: CASSQDLGLARSGELFF. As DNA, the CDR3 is TGCGCCAGCAGCCAAGATTTGGGACTAGCGCGAAGCGGGGAGCTGTTTTTT.

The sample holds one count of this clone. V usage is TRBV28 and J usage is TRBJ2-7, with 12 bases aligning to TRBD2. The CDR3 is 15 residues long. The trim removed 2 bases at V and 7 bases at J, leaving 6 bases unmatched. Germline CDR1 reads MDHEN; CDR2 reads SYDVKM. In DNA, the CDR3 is TGTGCCAGCAGTTTAGAGGGACTAGCGGGCAGGGAGCAGTACTTC. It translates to CASSLEGLAGREQYF.

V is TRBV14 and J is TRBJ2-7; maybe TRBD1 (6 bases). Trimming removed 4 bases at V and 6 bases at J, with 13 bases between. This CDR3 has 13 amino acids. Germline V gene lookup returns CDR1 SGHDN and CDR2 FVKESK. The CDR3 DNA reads TGTGCCAGCAGCCTAGCCGGGACAAGCGAGCAGTACTTC. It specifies CASSLAGTSEQYF.

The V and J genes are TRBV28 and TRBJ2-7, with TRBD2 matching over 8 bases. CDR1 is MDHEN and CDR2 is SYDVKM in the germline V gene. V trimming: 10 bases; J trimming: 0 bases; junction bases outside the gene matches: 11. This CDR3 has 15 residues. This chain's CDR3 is CATKREIGSSYEQYF. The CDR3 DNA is TGTGCCACCAAGCGGGAGATTGGTAGCTCCTACGAGCAGTACTTC.

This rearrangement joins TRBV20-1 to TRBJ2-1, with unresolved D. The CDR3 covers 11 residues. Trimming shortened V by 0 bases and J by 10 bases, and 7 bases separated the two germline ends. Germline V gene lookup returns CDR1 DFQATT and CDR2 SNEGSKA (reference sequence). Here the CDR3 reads CSARDGYEQFF. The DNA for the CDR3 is TGCAGTGCTAGAGACGGGTACGAGCAGTTCTTC.

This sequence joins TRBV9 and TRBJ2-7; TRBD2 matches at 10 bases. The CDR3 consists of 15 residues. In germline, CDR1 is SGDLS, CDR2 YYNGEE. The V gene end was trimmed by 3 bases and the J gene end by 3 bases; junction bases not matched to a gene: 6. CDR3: CASSASSGGVYEQYF. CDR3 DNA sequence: TGTGCCAGCAGCGCCTCTAGCGGGGGAGTCTACGAGCAGTACTTC.

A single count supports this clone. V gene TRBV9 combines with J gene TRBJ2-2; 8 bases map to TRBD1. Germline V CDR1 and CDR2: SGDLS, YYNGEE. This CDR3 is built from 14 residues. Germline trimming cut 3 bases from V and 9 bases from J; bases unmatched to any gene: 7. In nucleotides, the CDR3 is TGTGCCAGCAGCGCGAAACAGGGGGTCAGGGAGCTGTTTTTT. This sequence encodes CASSAKQGVRELFF.

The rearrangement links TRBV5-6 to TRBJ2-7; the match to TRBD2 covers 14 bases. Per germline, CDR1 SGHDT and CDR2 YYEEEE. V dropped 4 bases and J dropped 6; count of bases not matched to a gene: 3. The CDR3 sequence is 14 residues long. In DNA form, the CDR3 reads TGTGCCAGCAGCCCAGGGACTAGCGGGAGCGAGCAGTACTTC. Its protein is CASSPGTSGSEQYF.